Listed here are 2 T cell receptor beta chains from one sample, sequenced in a study of cytomegalovirus exposure and HLA in healthy donors. 13 Jbeta primers and 60 Vbeta primers were used for the PCR. Data came from immunoSEQ multiplex PCR; TCRdb stores just in-frame clones and leaves some out. The sample lists roughly 140,000 clones, just under 65% seen once, with about 7.1% in the top ten. The sample comprised PBMCs. All receptors derive from a woman aged 55-70 years in good health and CMV-seropositive.

The chain links TRBV7-2 to TRBJ2-5; the D gene is possibly TRBD2 (6 bases). In germline, CDR1 is SGHTA, CDR2 FQGNSA. The CDR3 is 16 residues long. Trimming removed 4 bases from V and 5 bases from J, with 20 bases in between. CDR3 in amino acids: CASSSQGGGFGETQYF. The DNA of the CDR3 is TGTGCCAGCAGCTCCCAGGGTGGGGGGTTTGGGGAGACCCAGTACTTC.

The rearrangement links TRBV29-1 to TRBJ1-1, with D maybe TRBD1 (5 bases). V was shortened by 4 bases and J by 1 base, with 13 bases between the two germline ends. The CDR3 runs to 14 residues. Germline V gene lookup returns CDR1 SQVTM and CDR2 ANQGSEA. CDR3 sequence: CSVGGINPNTEAFF. CDR3 nucleotides: TGCAGCGTTGGGGGCATAAATCCGAACACTGAAGCTTTCTTT.